This is a list of T cell receptor beta chains from one sample in a study of T cell changes during pregnancy in multiple sclerosis. Sequencing was performed with immunoSEQ multiplex PCR; in TCRdb, only in-frame clones are kept and a portion is missing. The repertoire holds roughly 80,000 clones, with just over 90% as singletons. The sequencing here drew on peripheral blood, taken before pregnancy. These receptors all stem from a female donor with multiple sclerosis, enrolled in a pregnancy study. Each CDR3 is given with its conserved first and last residue. A D gene is named only where the DNA matches it firmly. Part of the rows lack a size; the others show once, few, many or a class for expanded clones.

>NA|TRBV2|TRBJ2-3|NA
CASRDGSADTQYF
TGTGCCAGCAGGGACGGGAGCGCAGATACGCAGTATTTT
>NA|TRBV19|TRBJ1-2|NA
CASTTPGRGVGGYTF
TGTGCCAGTACTACCCCCGGGAGAGGGGTCGGTGGCTACACCTTC
>NA|TRBV19|TRBJ1-5|NA
CASSIRDGPQHF
TGTGCCAGTAGTATACGGGATGGGCCCCAGCATTTT
>TRBD1|TRBV7-9|TRBJ1-2|NA
CASSPRQGGGYTF
TGTGCCAGCAGCCCCCGACAGGGTGGCGGCTACACCTTC
>TRBD1|TRBV9|TRBJ1-2|once
CASSVGPGTGGTGDGYTF
TGTGCCAGCAGCGTAGGGCCCGGGACAGGGGGCACGGGGGACGGCTACACCTTC
>TRBD2|TRBV19|TRBJ2-2|NA
CASSWGVASGRRTGELFF
TGTGCCAGTAGTTGGGGGGTAGCGAGCGGGAGAAGAACCGGGGAGCTGTTTTTT
>TRBD2|TRBV18|TRBJ2-7|once
CASSPPTSDSYEQYF
TGTGCCAGCTCACCACCGACTAGCGACTCCTACGAGCAGTACTTC
>TRBD1|TRBV5-1|TRBJ1-1|NA
CASSLGPPGTGGENTEAFF
TGCGCCAGCAGCTTGGGACCCCCCGGGACAGGGGGGGAGAACACTGAAGCTTTCTTT
>TRBD2|TRBV29-1|TRBJ2-5|NA
CSVCRAGSSQETQYF
TGCAGCGTCTGCCGAGCGGGGAGCTCCCAAGAGACCCAGTACTTC
>TRBD2|TRBV12-5|TRBJ2-3|NA
CASGYSGTSTDTQYF
TGTGCTAGTGGTTATAGCGGGACTAGCACAGATACGCAGTATTTT
>TRBD2|TRBV4-3|TRBJ2-2|few
CASSPQGREGVGELFF
TGCGCCAGCAGCCCCCAGGGGCGGGAGGGCGTCGGGGAGCTGTTTTTT
>TRBD1|TRBV7-2|TRBJ1-1|NA
CASSSHWDRVHTEAFF
TGTGCCAGCAGCTCCCATTGGGACAGGGTACACACTGAAGCTTTCTTT
>TRBD1|TRBV6-1|TRBJ2-1|NA
CASQGASTYNEQFF
TGTGCCAGTCAGGGGGCTTCGACCTACAATGAGCAGTTCTTC
>NA|TRBV28|TRBJ2-4|NA
CASNGVKNIQYF
TGTGCCAGCAACGGGGTCAAAAACATTCAGTACTTC
>NA|TRBV29-1|TRBJ2-5|NA
CSVEAPPQYF
TGCAGCGTTGAAGCCCCCCCACAGTACTTC